Listed below are T cell receptor beta chains from one sample, sequenced in a study of Graves' ophthalmopathy and Graves' hyperthyroidism. A single record per CDR3 protein comes from TCRdb applying MiXCR to the multiplex PCR reads. The sample has about 420,000 distinct CDR3 sequences, about 21% seen once. The specimen was peripheral blood. The receptors originated from a woman under 30 with stable Graves' hyperthyroidism. CDR3s leave out the opening cysteine and the closing phenylalanine or tryptophan. D genes are given only for firm matches.

J gene | V gene | D gene | CDR3 protein
TRBJ2-5 | TRBV12-3/TRBV12-4 | TRBD2 | ASSLETSGGAETQY
TRBJ1-1 | TRBV28 | . | ATRQNTEAF
TRBJ1-2 | TRBV20-1 | . | SASDNNYGYT
TRBJ2-2 | TRBV7-2 | . | ASSPHRTGELF
TRBJ2-5 | TRBV20-1 | . | SVPLVQETQY
TRBJ2-7 | TRBV6-2/TRBV6-3 | TRBD1 | ASRPADRDEQY
TRBJ1-1 | TRBV7-2 | . | ASSLSGQGGEAF
TRBJ2-7 | TRBV20-1 | . | SASAREGAYEQY
TRBJ2-7 | TRBV12-3/TRBV12-4 | TRBD2 | ASSYGLAGNNEQY
TRBJ2-2 | TRBV12-3/TRBV12-4 | . | ASSFGLGELF
TRBJ1-3 | TRBV20-1 | TRBD1 | SARGQGAGNTIY
TRBJ2-7 | TRBV4-1 | . | ASSRRDRSYEQY
TRBJ2-2 | TRBV27 | . | ASSLYSTGELF
TRBJ2-2 | TRBV28 | . | ASSTGQNTGELF
TRBJ2-5 | TRBV7-8 | TRBD2 | ASSLTLAGGPRETQY
TRBJ2-7 | TRBV6-1 | . | ASARLRNYEQY
TRBJ1-2 | TRBV6-1 | . | ASSTARGWDYGYT
TRBJ2-7 | TRBV12-3/TRBV12-4 | . | ASSPAHEVDEQY
TRBJ1-2 | TRBV29-1 | TRBD1 | SVGGTVNYGYT
TRBJ2-5 | TRBV20-1 | TRBD1 | SARNPGQGATQETQY
TRBJ1-1 | TRBV18 | TRBD1 | ASLPGQGPNTEAF
TRBJ1-6 | TRBV6-1 | . | ASSPTGTSPLH
TRBJ2-7 | TRBV29-1 | TRBD1 | SVGGGRQGVTSYEQY
TRBJ1-2 | TRBV6-1 | . | ASIRAKTGGYT
TRBJ1-1 | TRBV5-1 | TRBD1 | ASSTRTGVTEAF
TRBJ1-1 | TRBV6-2/TRBV6-3 | . | ASSHLPYRGDRNTEAF
TRBJ2-1 | TRBV6-1 | . | ASSEQGYNEQF
TRBJ1-2 | TRBV6-1 | . | ARKGHYGYT
TRBJ2-7 | TRBV10-3 | TRBD1 | AISMSGTGIDEQY
TRBJ2-2 | TRBV10-2 | . | ASIRGGEGAGELF
TRBJ2-2 | TRBV7-2 | TRBD2 | ASITGPREAGELF
TRBJ1-1 | TRBV7-3 | TRBD1 | ASSPGQGWTEAF
TRBJ2-7 | TRBV14 | TRBD2 | ASSQVAGMTYEQY
TRBJ2-7 | TRBV20-1 | . | SARVPLAKNYEQY
TRBJ2-7 | TRBV6-9 | . | ASSYLGTPTYEQY
TRBJ2-7 | TRBV6-1 | . | ASTKRKGLLEQY
TRBJ1-1 | TRBV6-2/TRBV6-3 | . | ASASDFDTEAF
TRBJ2-7 | TRBV29-1 | TRBD1 | SVEVEDRGYEQY
TRBJ2-2 | TRBV20-1 | . | SAFEGGQGTGELF
TRBJ1-2 | TRBV7-8 | . | ASSLVVNSDYGYT
TRBJ2-7 | TRBV28 | TRBD1 | ASSGTGGVGYEQY
TRBJ2-7 | TRBV28 | . | ASSLASGFSYEQY
TRBJ2-7 | TRBV19 | . | ASASQAGSYEQY
TRBJ2-3 | TRBV12-3/TRBV12-4 | . | ASSFQGHTDTQY
TRBJ2-7 | TRBV6-4 | TRBD1 | ASSDNPPFDRGFYEQY
TRBJ1-1 | TRBV5-1 | TRBD1 | ASSPNTGQGRNTEAF
TRBJ2-2 | TRBV2 | . | ASTATGTANTGELF
TRBJ2-7 | TRBV7-6 | TRBD1 | ASSLGGTGEQY
TRBJ1-2 | TRBV12-3/TRBV12-4 | . | ASSFGSPTGYT
TRBJ2-7 | TRBV12-3/TRBV12-4 | . | ASSPPPDTYEQY
TRBJ2-5 | TRBV4-1 | . | ASSQNPTTQETQY
TRBJ2-5 | TRBV20-1 | . | SAPRGIRRETQY
TRBJ1-2 | TRBV18 | . | ASSPEGLAGGYT
TRBJ2-7 | TRBV12-3/TRBV12-4 | . | ASSLRGGLNEQY